This T cell receptor beta chain emerged from a study of OX40 agonist ivuxolimab in advanced cancers. About the study: Averaging approximately 60 years in age, with a range of roughly 23 to 80, the cohort was around 83% male. Past anti-PD-1, anti-PD-L1 or anti-CTLA-4 therapy was accepted, and 30% to 50% had received some.

Note on this clone: No antigen is known for it.

General observations from the study: Expanded peripheral T cell antigen specificity was not determined.

Deletions cut 1 base from V and 6 bases from J, with 11 bases between. The CDR3 is 14 amino acids. Germline V gene sequence: CDR1 SGHDT, CDR2 YYEEEE. TCRdb's table, derived via immunoSEQ multiplex PCR, lists solely in-frame clones and lacks some. The sample contains tens of thousands of clones, approximately 86% of which appear only once. The source material was CD4+ or CD8+ T cells sorted from blood, sampled in a trial of the OX40 agonist ivuxolimab. The genes are TRBV5-6 and TRBJ1-5; possible D gene TRBD1, 5 bases. This TCR was sampled from an adult with an advanced solid tumor such as melanoma, head and neck, liver or kidney cancer. Here the CDR3 reads CASSLTGAGQPQHF. The CDR3 DNA sequence: TGTGCCAGCAGCTTGACCGGGGCGGGTCAGCCCCAGCATTTT. The full variable domain, rest sourced from reference TRBV5-6 and TRBJ1-5, is DAGVTQSPTHLIKTRGQQVTLRCSPKSGHDTVSWYQQALGQGPQFIFQYYEEEERQRGNFPDRFSGHQFPNYSSELNVNALLLGDSALYLCASSLTGAGQPQHFGDGTRLSIL.